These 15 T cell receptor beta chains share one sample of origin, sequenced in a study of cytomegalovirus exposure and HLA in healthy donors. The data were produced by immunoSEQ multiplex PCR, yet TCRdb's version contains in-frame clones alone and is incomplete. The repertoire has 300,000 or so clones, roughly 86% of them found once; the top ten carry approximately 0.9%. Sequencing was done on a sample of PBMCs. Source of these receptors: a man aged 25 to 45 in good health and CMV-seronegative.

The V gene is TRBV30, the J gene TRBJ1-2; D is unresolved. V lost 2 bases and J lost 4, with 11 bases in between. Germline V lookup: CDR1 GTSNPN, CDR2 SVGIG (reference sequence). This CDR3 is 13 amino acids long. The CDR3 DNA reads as TGTGCCTGGAGTCTTTCAGAGGGCTATGGCTACACCTTC. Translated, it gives CAWSLSEGYGYTF.

The CDR3 coding sequence is TGTGCCAGCAGTGATTCCCATCCCACAGATACGCAGTATTTT. This encodes CASSDSHPTDTQYF. This chain connects TRBV2 to TRBJ2-3, with unresolved D. Germline V gene lookup returns CDR1 SNHLY and CDR2 FYNNEI. The CDR3 runs 14 residues. With 3 bases removed from V and 2 bases from J, the gap between germline ends came to 9 bases. The full variable domain, with the rest looked up from reference TRBV2 and TRBJ2-3, is EPEVTQTPSHQVTQMGQEVILRCVPISNHLYFYWYRQILGQKVEFLVSFYNNEISEKSEIFDDQFSVERPDGSNFTLKIRSTKLEDSAMYFCASSDSHPTDTQYFGPGTRLTVL.

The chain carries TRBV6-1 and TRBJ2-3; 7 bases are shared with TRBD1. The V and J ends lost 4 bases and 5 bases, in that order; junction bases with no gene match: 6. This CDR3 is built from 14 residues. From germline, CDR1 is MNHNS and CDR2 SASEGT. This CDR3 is CASSATGLRDTQYF. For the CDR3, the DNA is TGTGCCAGCAGTGCGACAGGGCTTCGAGATACGCAGTATTTT.

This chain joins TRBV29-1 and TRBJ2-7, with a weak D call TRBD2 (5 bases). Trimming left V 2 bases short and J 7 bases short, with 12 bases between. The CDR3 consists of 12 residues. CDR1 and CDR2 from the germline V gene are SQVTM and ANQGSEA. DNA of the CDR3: TGCAGCGTTGAAAGGGTTCGGGGAGAGCAGTACTTC. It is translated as CSVERVRGEQYF.

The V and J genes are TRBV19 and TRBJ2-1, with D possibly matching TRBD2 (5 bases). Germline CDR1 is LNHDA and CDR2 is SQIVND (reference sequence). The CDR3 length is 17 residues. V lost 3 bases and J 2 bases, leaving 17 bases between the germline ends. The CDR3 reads CASSIVLWEIPYNEQFF. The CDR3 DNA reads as TGTGCCAGTAGTATCGTTTTATGGGAGATCCCCTACAATGAGCAGTTCTTC. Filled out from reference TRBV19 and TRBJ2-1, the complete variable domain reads DGGITQSPKYLFRKEGQNVTLSCEQNLNHDAMYWYRQDPGQGLRLIYYSQIVNDFQKGDIAEGYSVSREKKESFPLTVTSAQKNPTAFYLCASSIVLWEIPYNEQFFGPGTRLTVL.

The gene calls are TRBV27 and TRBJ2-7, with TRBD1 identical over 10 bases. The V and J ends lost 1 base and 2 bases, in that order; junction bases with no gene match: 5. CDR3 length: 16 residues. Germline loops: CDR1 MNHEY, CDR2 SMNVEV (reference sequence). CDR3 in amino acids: CASSLWGQGPAYEQYF. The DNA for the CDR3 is TGTGCCAGCAGTTTATGGGGACAGGGGCCGGCCTACGAGCAGTACTTC.

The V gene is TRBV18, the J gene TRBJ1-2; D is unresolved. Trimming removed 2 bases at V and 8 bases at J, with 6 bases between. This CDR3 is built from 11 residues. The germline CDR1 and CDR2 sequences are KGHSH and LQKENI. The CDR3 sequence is CASSPGEGYTF. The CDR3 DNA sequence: TGTGCCAGCTCACCAGGGGAGGGCTACACCTTC.

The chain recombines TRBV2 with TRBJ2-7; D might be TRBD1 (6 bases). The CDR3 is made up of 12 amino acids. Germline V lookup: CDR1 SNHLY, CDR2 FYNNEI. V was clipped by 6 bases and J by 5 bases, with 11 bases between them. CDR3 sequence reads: CASSADSHEQYF. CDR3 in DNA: TGTGCCAGCAGCGCGGACAGCCACGAGCAGTACTTC.

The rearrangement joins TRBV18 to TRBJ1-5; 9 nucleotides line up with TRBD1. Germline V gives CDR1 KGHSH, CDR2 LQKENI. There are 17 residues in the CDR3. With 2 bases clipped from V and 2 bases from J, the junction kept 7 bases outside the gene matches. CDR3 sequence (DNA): TGTGCCAGCTCACCAGGACAGGGGAATGTAGGCAATCAGCCCCAGCATTTT. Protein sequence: CASSPGQGNVGNQPQHF.

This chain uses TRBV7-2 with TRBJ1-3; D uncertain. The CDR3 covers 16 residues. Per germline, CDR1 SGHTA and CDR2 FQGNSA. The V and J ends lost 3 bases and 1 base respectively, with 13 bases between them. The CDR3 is CASSFDPRGSGNTIYF. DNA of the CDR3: TGTGCCAGCAGCTTTGATCCCCGGGGATCTGGAAACACCATATATTTT. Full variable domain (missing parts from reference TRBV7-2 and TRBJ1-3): GAGVSQSPSNKVTEKGKDVELRCDPISGHTALYWYRQSLGQGLEFLIYFQGNSAPDKSGLPSDRFSAERTGGSVSTLTIQRTQQEDSAVYLCASSFDPRGSGNTIYFGEGSWLTVV.

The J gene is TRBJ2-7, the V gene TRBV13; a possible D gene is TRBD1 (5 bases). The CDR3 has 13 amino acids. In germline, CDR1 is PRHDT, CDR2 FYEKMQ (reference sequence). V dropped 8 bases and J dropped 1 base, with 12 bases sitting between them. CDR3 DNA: TGTGCCAGCGTCGGGCAGGGATCCTACGAGCAGTACTTC. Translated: CASVGQGSYEQYF.

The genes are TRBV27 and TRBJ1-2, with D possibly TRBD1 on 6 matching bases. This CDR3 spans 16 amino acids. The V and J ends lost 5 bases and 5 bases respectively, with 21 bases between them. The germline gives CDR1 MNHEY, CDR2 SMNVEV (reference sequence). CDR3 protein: CASSHQQGQLAYGYTF. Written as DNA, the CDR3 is TGTGCCAGCAGTCACCAACAGGGTCAATTGGCATATGGCTACACCTTC.

CDR3 residues: CASRQEVFYEQYF. The CDR3 bases are TGCGCCAGCCGCCAGGAAGTCTTCTACGAGCAGTACTTC. The chain combines TRBV5-1 with TRBJ2-7; D unclear. The germline V gene has CDR1 SGHRS and CDR2 YFSETQ. There are 13 residues in the CDR3. V shed 7 bases and J shed 3 bases, with 14 bases lying between them. The full variable domain, completed using reference TRBV5-1 and TRBJ2-7, is KAGVTQTPRYLIKTRGQQVTLSCSPISGHRSVSWYQQTPGQGLQFLFEYFSETQRNKGNFPGRFSGRQFSNSRSEMNVSTLELGDSALYLCASRQEVFYEQYFGPGTRLTVT.

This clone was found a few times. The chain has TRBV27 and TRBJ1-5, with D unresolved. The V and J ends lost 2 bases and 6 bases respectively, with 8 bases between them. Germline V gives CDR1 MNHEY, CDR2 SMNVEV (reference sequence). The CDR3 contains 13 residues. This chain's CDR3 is CASSLALGQPQHF. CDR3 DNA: TGTGCCAGCAGTTTAGCCCTAGGTCAGCCCCAGCATTTT.

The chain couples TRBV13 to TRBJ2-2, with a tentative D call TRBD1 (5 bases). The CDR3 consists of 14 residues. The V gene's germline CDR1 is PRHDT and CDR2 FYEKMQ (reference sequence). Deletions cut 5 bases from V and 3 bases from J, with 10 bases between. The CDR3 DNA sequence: TGTGCCAGCAGCCCACCAGGGTACACCGGGGAGCTGTTTTTT. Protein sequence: CASSPPGYTGELFF.